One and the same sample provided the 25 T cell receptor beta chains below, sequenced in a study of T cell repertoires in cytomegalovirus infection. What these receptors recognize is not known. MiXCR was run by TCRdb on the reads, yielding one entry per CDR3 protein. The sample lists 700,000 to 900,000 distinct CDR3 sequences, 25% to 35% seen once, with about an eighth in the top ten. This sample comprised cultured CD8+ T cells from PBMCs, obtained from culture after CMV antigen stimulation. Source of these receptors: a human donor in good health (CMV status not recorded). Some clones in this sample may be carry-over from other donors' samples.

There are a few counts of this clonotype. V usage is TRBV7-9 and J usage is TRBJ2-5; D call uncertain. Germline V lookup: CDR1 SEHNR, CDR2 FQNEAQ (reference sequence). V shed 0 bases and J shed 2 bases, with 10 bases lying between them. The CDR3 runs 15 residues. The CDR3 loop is CASSLAELGQETQYF. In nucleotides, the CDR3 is TGTGCCAGCAGCTTAGCGGAATTAGGGCAAGAGACCCAGTACTTC.

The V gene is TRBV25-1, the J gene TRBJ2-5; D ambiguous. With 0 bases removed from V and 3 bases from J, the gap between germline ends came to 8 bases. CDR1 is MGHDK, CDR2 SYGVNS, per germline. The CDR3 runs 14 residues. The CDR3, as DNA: TGTGCCAGCAGTGAATATTTTCCAGAAGAGACCCAGTACTTC. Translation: CASSEYFPEETQYF.

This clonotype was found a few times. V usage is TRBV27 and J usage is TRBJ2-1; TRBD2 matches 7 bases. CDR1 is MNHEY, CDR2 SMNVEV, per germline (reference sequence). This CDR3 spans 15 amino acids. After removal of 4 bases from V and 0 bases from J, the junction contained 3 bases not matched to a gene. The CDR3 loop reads CASSWEGSSYNEQFF. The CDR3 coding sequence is TGTGCCAGCAGTTGGGAGGGAAGCTCCTACAATGAGCAGTTCTTC.

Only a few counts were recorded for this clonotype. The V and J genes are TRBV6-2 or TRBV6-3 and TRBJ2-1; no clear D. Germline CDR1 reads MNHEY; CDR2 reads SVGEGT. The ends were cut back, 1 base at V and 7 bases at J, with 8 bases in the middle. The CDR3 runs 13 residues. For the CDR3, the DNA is TGTGCCAGCAGTTACTGGGGTGGGAATGAGCAGTTCTTC. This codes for CASSYWGGNEQFF.

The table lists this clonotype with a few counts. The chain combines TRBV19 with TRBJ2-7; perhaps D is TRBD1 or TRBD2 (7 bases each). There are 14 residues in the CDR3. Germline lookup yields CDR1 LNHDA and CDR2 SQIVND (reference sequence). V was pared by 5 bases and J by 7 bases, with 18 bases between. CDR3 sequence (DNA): TGTGCCAGTAGTGCCCCAGGGGGGGCCGAAGAGCAGTACTTC. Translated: CASSAPGGAEEQYF. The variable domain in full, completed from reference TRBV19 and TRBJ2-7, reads DGGITQSPKYLFRKEGQNVTLSCEQNLNHDAMYWYRQDPGQGLRLIYYSQIVNDFQKGDIAEGYSVSREKKESFPLTVTSAQKNPTAFYLCASSAPGGAEEQYFGPGTRLTVT.

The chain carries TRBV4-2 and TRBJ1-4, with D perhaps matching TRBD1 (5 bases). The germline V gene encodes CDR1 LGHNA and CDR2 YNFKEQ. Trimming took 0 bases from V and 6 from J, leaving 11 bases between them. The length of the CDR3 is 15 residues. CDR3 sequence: CASSQDLGTHEKLFF. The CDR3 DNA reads TGTGCCAGCAGCCAAGATCTTGGGACCCATGAAAAACTGTTTTTT.

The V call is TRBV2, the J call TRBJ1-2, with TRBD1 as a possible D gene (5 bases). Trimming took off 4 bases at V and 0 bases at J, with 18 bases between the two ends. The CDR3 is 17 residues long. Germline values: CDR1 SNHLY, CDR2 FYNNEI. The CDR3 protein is CASSGPGSGASNYGYTF. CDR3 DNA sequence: TGTGCCAGCAGTGGCCCAGGGAGCGGGGCCTCTAACTATGGCTACACCTTC.

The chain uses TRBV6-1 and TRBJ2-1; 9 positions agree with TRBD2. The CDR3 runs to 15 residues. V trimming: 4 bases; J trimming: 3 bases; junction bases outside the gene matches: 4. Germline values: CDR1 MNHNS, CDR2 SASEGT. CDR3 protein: CASSGERGDYNEQFF. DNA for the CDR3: TGTGCCAGCAGTGGGGAGCGGGGGGACTACAATGAGCAGTTCTTC.

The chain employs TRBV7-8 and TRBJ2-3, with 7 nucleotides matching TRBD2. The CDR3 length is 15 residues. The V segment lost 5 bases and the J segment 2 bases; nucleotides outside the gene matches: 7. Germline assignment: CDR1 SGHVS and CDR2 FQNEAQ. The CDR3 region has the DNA TGTGCCAGCAGCAGCCAGAGCGGGGACACAGATACGCAGTATTTT. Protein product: CASSSQSGDTDTQYF.

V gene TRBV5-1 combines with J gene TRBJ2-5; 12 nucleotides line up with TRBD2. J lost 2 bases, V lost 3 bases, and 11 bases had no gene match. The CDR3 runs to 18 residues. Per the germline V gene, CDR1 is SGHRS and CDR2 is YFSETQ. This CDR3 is CASSSSGGARPEQETQYF. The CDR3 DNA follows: TGCGCCAGCAGCTCTAGCGGGGGGGCAAGGCCGGAACAAGAGACCCAGTACTTC.

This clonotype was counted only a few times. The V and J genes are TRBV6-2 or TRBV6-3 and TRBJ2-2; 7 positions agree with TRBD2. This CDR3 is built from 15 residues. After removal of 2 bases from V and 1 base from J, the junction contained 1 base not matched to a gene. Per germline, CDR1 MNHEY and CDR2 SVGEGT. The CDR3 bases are TGTGCCAGCAGTTACGGGGAGGGGAACACCGGGGAGCTGTTTTTT. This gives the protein CASSYGEGNTGELFF.

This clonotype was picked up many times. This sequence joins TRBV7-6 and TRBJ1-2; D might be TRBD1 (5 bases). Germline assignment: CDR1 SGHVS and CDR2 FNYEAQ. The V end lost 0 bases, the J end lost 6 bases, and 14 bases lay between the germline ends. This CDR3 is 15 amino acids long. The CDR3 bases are TGTGCCAGCAGCTTAGCGGTCAGGGACGCCAATGGCTACACCTTC. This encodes CASSLAVRDANGYTF.

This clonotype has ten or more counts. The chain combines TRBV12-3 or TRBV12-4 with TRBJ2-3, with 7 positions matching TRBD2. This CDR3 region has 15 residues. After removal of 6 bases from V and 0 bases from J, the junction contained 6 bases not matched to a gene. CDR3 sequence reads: CASRSTSESTDTQYF. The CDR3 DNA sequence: TGTGCCAGCAGGAGTACTAGCGAGAGCACAGATACGCAGTATTTT.

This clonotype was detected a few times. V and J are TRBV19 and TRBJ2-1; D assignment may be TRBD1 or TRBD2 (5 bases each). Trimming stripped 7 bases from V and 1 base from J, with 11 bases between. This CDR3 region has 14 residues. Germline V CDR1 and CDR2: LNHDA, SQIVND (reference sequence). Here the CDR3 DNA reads TGTGCCAGTAAGGCGTGGGGGTCCTACAATGAGCAGTTCTTC. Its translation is CASKAWGSYNEQFF. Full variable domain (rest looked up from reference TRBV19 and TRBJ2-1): DGGITQSPKYLFRKEGQNVTLSCEQNLNHDAMYWYRQDPGQGLRLIYYSQIVNDFQKGDIAEGYSVSREKKESFPLTVTSAQKNPTAFYLCASKAWGSYNEQFFGPGTRLTVL.

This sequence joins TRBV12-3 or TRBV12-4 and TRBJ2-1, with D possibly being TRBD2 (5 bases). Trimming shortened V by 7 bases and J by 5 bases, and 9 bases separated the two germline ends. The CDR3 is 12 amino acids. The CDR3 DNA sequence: TGTGCCAGCATATTCGGGAACAATGAGCAGTTCTTC. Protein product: CASIFGNNEQFF.

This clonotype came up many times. CDR3 nucleotide sequence: TGTGCCAGCAGCGGGCTGACTAGCGGGGAGCTGTTTTTT. Translation gives CASSGLTSGELFF. V is TRBV7-6 and J is TRBJ2-2; maybe TRBD2 (6 bases). CDR3 length equals 13 residues. V lost 5 bases, J lost 7 bases, and 11 bases lay in between. CDR1 and CDR2 from the germline V gene are SGHVS and FNYEAQ.

CDR3 sequence (DNA): TGTGCCAGCAGCTTAGGCGCACAGACCCACACTGAAGCTTTCTTT. It codes for CASSLGAQTHTEAFF. The chain has TRBV7-6 and TRBJ1-1; no reliable D call. The CDR3 is made up of 15 amino acids. V shed 1 base and J shed 3 bases, with 12 bases lying between them. Germline V lookup: CDR1 SGHVS, CDR2 FNYEAQ.

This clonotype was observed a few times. CDR3 nucleotide sequence: TGTGCCAGCAGAACTGAAACAGGTTTAGCCAAAAACATTCAGTACTTC. Protein: CASRTETGLAKNIQYF. The chain joins TRBV6-5 to TRBJ2-4; a possible D gene is TRBD1 (5 bases). The CDR3 spans 16 residues. Germline V gene sequence: CDR1 MNHEY, CDR2 SVGAGI. The V and J ends lost 6 bases and 0 bases respectively, with 15 bases between them.

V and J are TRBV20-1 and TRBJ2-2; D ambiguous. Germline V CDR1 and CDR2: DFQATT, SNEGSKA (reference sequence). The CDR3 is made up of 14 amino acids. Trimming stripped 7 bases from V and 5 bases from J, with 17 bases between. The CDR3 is CSVSEVGSTGELFF. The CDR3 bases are TGCAGTGTTTCAGAAGTGGGGTCTACCGGGGAGCTGTTTTTT.

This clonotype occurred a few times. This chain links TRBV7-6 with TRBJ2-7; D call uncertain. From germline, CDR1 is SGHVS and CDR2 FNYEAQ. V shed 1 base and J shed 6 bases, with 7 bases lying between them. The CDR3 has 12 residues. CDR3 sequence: CASSLGPGEQYF. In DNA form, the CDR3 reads TGTGCCAGCAGCTTAGGGCCGGGCGAGCAGTACTTC. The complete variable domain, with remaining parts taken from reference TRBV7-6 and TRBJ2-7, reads GAGVSQSPRYKVTKRGQDVALRCDPISGHVSLYWYRQALGQGPEFLTYFNYEAQQDKSGLPNDRFSAERPEGSISTLTIQRTEQRDSAMYRCASSLGPGEQYFGPGTRLTVT.

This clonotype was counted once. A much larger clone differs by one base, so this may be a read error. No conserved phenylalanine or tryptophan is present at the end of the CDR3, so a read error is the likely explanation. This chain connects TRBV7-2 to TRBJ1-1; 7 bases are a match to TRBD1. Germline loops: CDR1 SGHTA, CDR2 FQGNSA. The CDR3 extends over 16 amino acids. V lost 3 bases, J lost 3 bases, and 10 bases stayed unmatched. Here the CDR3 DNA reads TGTGCCAGCAGCTTTGCACAGGGGCGCAGGGACACTGAAGCTTTCCTT. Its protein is CASSFAQGRRDTEAFL.

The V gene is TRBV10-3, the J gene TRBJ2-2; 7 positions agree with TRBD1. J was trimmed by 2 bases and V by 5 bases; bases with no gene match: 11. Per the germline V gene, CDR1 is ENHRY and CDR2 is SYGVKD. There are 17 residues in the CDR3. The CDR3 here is CAISPPPGTENTGELFF. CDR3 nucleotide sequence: TGTGCCATCAGTCCGCCCCCCGGGACAGAAAACACCGGGGAGCTGTTTTTT.

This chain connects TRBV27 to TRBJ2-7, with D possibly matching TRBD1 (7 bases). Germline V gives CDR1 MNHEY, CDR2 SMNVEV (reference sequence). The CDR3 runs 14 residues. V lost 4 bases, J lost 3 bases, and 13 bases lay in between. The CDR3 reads CASSSRGANYEQYF. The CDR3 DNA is TGTGCCAGCAGTTCCAGGGGGGCCAACTACGAGCAGTACTTC.

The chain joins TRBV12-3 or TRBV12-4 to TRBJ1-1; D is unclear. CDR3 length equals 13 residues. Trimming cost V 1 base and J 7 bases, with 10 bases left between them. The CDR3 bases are TGTGCCAGCAGTTTAGGGCCGGGGAGTGAAGCTTTCTTT. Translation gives CASSLGPGSEAFF.

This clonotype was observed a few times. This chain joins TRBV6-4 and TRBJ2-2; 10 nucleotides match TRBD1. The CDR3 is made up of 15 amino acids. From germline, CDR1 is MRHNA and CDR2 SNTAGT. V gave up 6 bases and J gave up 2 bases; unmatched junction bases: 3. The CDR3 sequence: CASSSTGGNTGELFF. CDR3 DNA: TGTGCCAGCAGCTCGACAGGGGGCAACACCGGGGAGCTGTTTTTT.